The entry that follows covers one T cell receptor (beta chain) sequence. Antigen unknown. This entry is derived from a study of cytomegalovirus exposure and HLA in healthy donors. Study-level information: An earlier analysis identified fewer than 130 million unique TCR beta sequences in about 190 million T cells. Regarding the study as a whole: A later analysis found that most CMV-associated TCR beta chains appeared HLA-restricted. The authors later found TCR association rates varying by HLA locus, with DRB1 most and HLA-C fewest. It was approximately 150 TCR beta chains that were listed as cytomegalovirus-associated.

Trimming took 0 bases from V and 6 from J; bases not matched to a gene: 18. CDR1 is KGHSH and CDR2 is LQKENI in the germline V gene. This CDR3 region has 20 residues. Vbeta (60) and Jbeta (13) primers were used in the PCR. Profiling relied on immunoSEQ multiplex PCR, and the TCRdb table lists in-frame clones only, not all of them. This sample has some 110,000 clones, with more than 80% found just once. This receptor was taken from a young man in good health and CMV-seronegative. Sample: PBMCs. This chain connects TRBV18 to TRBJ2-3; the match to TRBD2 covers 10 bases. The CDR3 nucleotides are TGTGCCAGCTCACCACCTGGGTGGCCTAGCGGGAGATGGGTTGGTGATACGCAGTATTTT. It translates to CASSPPGWPSGRWVGDTQYF.